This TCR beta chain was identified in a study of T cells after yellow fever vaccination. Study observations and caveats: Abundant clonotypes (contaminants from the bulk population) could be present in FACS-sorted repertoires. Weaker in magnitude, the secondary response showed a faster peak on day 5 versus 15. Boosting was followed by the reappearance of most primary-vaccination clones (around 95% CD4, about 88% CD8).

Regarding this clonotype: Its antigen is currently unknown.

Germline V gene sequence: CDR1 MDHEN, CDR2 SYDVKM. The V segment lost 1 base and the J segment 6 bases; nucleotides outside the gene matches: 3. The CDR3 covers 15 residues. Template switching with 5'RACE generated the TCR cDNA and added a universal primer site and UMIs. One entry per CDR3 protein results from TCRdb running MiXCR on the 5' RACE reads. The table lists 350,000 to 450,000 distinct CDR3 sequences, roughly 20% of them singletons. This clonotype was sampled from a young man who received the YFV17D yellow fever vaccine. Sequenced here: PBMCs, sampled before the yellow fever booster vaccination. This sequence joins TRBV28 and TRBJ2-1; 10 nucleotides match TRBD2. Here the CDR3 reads CASSLSLAGVNEQFF. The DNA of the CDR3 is TGTGCCAGCAGTTTATCCCTAGCGGGGGTCAATGAGCAGTTCTTC.